The clone carrying this T cell receptor (beta chain) was seen a few times. Its antigen is not known. The sample belongs to a study of human T cells and chemical hapten exposure. Points from the study as a whole: PT1 expanded TCR counts and patch test score correlated positively.

Time point noted: pre-sensitization, week 0. Regarding treatment: therapeutic diphenylcyclopropenone sensitization with weekly scalp DPC. Total RNA extraction was carried out from unfractionated whole blood. Germline CDR1 reads LNHDA; CDR2 reads SQIVND (reference sequence). The CDR3 has 15 amino acids. Germline trimming cut 6 bases from V and 4 bases from J; bases unmatched to any gene: 7. TCRdb re-analysed the RACE reads in MiXCR, keeping a single row per CDR3 protein. The sample includes 250,000 to 300,000 distinct CDR3 sequences, roughly 7.7% of them seen just once. The source material was whole blood, sampled in connection with sensitization to the hapten diphenylcyclopropenone (DPC). The source of this sequence is a man aged 18-30 years with alopecia areata. Some clones in this sample may be carry-over from other donors' samples. The rearrangement links TRBV19 to TRBJ2-3, with 10 bases fitting TRBD2. The CDR3, as DNA: TGTGCCAGTAGAATGGGGCTAGCGGGAGCAGATACGCAGTATTTT. Translated: CASRMGLAGADTQYF.